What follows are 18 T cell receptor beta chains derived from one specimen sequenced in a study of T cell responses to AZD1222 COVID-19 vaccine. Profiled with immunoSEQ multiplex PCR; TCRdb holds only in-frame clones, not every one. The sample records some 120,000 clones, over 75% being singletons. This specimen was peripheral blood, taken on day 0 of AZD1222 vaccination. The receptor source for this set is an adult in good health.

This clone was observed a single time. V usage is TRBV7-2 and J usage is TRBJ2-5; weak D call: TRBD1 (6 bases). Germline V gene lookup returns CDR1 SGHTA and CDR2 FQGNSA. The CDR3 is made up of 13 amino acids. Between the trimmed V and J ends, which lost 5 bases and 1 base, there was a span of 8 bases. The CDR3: CASSRQVQETQYF. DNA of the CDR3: TGTGCCAGCAGCAGACAGGTCCAAGAGACCCAGTACTTC.

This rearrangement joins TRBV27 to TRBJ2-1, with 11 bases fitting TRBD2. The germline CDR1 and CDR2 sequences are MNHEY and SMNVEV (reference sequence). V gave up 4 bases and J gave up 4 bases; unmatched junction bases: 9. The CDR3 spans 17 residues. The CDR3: CASSSPSLAGAYNEQFF. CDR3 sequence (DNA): TGTGCCAGCAGTTCACCCTCACTAGCGGGAGCGTACAATGAGCAGTTCTTC.

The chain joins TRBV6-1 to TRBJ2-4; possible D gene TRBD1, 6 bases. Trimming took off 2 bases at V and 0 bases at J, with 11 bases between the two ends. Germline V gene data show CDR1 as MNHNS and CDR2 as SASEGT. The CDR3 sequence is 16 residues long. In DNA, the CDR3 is TGTGCCAGCAGTGAACGGGACAACCTAGCCAAAAACATTCAGTACTTC. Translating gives CASSERDNLAKNIQYF.

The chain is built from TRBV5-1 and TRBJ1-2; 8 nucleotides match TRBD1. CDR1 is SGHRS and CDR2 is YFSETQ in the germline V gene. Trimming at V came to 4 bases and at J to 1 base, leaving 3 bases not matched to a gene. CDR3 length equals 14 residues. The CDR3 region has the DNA TGCGCCAGCAGCGGACAGGGTTATAACTATGGCTACACCTTC. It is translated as CASSGQGYNYGYTF.

The CDR3 DNA reads TGTGCCAGCAGCTTGACAGTTAGTGAAAAACTGTTTTTT. Amino acids: CASSLTVSEKLFF. V is TRBV5-5 and J is TRBJ1-4, with no clear D. Trimming shortened V by 1 base and J by 7 bases, and 8 bases separated the two germline ends. The CDR3 totals 13 residues. CDR1 and CDR2 (germline): SGHKS, YYEKEE (reference sequence).

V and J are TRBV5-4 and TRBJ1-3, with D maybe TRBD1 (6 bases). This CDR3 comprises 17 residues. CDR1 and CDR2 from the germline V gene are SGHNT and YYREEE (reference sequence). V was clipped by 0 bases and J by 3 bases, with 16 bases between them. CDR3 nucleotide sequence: TGTGCCAGCAGCTTGGGAGGGACACCACGGGGTGGAAACACCATATATTTT. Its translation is CASSLGGTPRGGNTIYF. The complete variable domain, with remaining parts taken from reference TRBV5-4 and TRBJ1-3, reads ETGVTQSPTHLIKTRGQQVTLRCSSQSGHNTVSWYQQALGQGPQFIFQYYREEENGRGNFPPRFSGLQFPNYSSELNVNALELDDSALYLCASSLGGTPRGGNTIYFGEGSWLTVV.

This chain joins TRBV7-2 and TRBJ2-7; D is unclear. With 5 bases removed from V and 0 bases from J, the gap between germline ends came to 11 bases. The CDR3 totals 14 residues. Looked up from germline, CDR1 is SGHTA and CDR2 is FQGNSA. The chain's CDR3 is CASSPRRFSYEQYF. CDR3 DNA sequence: TGTGCCAGCAGCCCCAGACGTTTCTCCTACGAGCAGTACTTC.

The CDR3 sequence: CASSPRSVGREETQYF. The CDR3 DNA is TGTGCCAGCAGCCCGCGTTCGGTGGGAAGGGAAGAGACCCAGTACTTC. V gene TRBV7-8 combines with J gene TRBJ2-5; D is ambiguous. The CDR3 length is 16 residues. CDR1 and CDR2 from the germline V gene are SGHVS and FQNEAQ. Trimming took off 5 bases at V and 3 bases at J, with 19 bases between the two ends.

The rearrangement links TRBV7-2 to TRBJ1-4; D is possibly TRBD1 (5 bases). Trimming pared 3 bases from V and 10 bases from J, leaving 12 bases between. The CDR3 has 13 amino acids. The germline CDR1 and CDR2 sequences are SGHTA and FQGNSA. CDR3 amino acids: CASSLGGERKLFF. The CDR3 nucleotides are TGTGCCAGCAGCTTGGGGGGTGAGCGAAAACTGTTTTTT.

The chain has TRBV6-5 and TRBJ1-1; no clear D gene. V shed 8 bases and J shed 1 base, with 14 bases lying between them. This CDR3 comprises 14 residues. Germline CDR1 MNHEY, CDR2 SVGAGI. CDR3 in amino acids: CASVSGRTNTEAFF. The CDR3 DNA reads TGTGCCAGCGTAAGTGGGCGGACGAACACTGAAGCTTTCTTT.

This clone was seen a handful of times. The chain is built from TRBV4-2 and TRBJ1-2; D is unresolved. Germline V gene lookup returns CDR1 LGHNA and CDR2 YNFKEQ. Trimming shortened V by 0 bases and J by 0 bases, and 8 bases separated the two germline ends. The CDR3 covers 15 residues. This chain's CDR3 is CASSQDGGTNYGYTF. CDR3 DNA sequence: TGTGCCAGCAGCCAAGACGGAGGAACTAACTATGGCTACACCTTC.

The CDR3 DNA reads as TGTGCCAGTAGCTCCGGGACAGTTAGGAGTCTCAATCAGCCCCAGCATTTT. As protein: CASSSGTVRSLNQPQHF. The chain joins TRBV19 to TRBJ1-5; 7 positions agree with TRBD1. CDR1 and CDR2 (germline): LNHDA, SQIVND (reference sequence). Losses at the gene ends were 6 bases for V and 3 bases for J; bases not matched to a gene: 14. The CDR3 loop spans 17 amino acids.

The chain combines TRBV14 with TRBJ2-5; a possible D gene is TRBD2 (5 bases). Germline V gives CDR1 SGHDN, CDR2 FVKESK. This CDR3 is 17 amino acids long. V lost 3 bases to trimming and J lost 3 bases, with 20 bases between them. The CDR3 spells CASSQGTILAPKETQYF. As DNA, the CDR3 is TGTGCCAGCAGCCAGGGTACAATTCTAGCCCCAAAAGAGACCCAGTACTTC.

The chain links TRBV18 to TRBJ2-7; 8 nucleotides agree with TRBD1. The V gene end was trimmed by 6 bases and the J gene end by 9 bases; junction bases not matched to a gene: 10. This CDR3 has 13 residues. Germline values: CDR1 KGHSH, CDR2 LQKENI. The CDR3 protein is CASSPGQEAVQYF. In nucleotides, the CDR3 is TGTGCCAGCTCGCCGGGACAGGAGGCGGTGCAGTACTTC.

In nucleotides, the CDR3 is TGCAGCGGGGCGGAAGGCGGTTGGGAGACCCAGTACTTC. It encodes CSGAEGGWETQYF. The rearrangement links TRBV29-1 to TRBJ2-5; no definite D call. V was shortened by 7 bases and J by 5 bases, with 17 bases between the two germline ends. CDR1 SQVTM and CDR2 ANQGSEA come from the germline V gene. The CDR3 is 13 amino acids.

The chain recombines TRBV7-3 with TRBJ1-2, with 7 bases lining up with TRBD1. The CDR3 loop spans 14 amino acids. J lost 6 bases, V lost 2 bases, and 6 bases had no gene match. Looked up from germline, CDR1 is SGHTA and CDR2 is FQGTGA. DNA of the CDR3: TGTGCCAGCAGCTTAGGACAGGTGGGGAATGGCTACACCTTC. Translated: CASSLGQVGNGYTF.

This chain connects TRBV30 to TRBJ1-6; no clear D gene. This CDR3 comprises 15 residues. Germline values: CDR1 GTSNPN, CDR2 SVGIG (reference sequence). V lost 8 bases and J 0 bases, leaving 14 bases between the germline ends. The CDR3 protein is CAQRLSSSYNSPLHF. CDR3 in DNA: TGTGCCCAGAGACTCTCGAGCTCCTATAATTCACCCCTCCACTTT.

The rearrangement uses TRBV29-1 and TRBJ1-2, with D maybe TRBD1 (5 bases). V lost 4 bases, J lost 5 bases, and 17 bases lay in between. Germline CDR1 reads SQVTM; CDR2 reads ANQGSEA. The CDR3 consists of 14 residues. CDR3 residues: CSVGGRASGYGYTF. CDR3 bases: TGCAGCGTTGGGGGCAGGGCTTCCGGGTATGGCTACACCTTC.